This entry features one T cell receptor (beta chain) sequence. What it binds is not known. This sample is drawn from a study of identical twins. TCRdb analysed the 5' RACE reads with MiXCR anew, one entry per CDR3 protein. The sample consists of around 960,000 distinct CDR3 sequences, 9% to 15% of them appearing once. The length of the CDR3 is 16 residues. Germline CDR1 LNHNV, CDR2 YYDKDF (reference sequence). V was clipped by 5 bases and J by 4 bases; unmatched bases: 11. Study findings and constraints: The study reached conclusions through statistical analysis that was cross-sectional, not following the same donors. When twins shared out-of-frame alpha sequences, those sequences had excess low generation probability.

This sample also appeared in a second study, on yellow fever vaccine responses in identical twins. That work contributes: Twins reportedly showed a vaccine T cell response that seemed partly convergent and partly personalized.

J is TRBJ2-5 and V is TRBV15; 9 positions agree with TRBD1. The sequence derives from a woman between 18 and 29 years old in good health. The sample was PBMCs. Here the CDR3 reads CATSPRRGQGLETQYF. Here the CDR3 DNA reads TGTGCCACCAGCCCCCGTCGGGGACAGGGTTTAGAGACCCAGTACTTC.